This is a list of T cell receptor beta chains from one sample in a study of shared clonotypes between healthy human individuals. This table comes from immunoSEQ multiplex PCR, and its TCRdb copy is limited to in-frame clones, with some not included. Of over a million clones listed, 98% were seen once; the top ten hold around 0.38%. The sample was naive CD4+ T cells sorted from blood. These receptor sequences come from a man between 25 and 39 years old in good health. The CDR3 runs from the conserved cysteine through the conserved F or W. The D gene is left open where the match is weak.

TRBD1 | TRBJ2-1 | TRBV19 | TGTGCCAGTAGTATCGGACAGGGGGGGAGAGAGGAGCAGTTCTTC | CASSIGQGGREEQFF
TRBD2 | TRBJ2-7 | TRBV11-2 | TGTGCCAGCAGCTCCGTAGCGGGGGCCTACGAGCAGTACTTC | CASSSVAGAYEQYF
. | TRBJ2-3 | TRBV12-2 | TGTGCAAGTCACAGACCGCACAACACAGATACGCAGTATTTT | CASHRPHNTDTQYF
. | TRBJ2-7 | TRBV29-1 | TGCAGCGCAGTTCAGGTCCCCTACGAGCAGTACTTC | CSAVQVPYEQYF
TRBD1 | TRBJ2-1 | TRBV2 | TGTGCCAGCAGCCCCGGACAGGAGCGCGAGCAGTTCTTC | CASSPGQEREQFF
. | TRBJ2-1 | TRBV7-2 | TGTGCCAGCAGCCCCACAGGGAAGGAGAAGTTCTTC | CASSPTGKEKFF
TRBD1 | TRBJ2-7 | TRBV28 | TGTGCCAGCAGTTCGACAGGGGGGTTCCACGAGCAGTACTTC | CASSSTGGFHEQYF
. | TRBJ2-7 | TRBV28 | TGTGTCTGTCAGGGGTCTTCCTACGAGCAGTACTTC | CVCQGSSYEQYF
. | TRBJ1-4 | TRBV27 | TGTGCCAGCTCGGTTCGGGGGGCGTCTGATGAAAAACTGTTTTTT | CASSVRGASDEKLFF
TRBD1 | TRBJ1-5 | TRBV5-6 | TGTGCCAGCAGCTTGGCGACAGGGGAGCAGCCCCAGCATTTT | CASSLATGEQPQHF
. | TRBJ2-7 | TRBV5-8 | TGTGCCAGCAGCAATACAGGGATTATCTACGAGCAGTACTTC | CASSNTGIIYEQYF